This T cell receptor beta chain is drawn from a study of T cells after yellow fever vaccination. Study summary: Fractions with few cells were prepared using SMART-Seq v4 Ultra Low Input. Study results and limitations: Most clones from primary vaccination were detected again post-booster (about 96% CD4, more than 85% CD8). In FACS-sorted repertoires, abundant clonotypes from the bulk population could appear as contaminants.

Germline V gives CDR1 LGHNA, CDR2 YSLEER. J gave up 6 bases and V 0 bases, and 8 bases lay outside the gene matches. The CDR3 has 16 amino acids. This clonotype was picked up a small number of times. Its antigen is not identified. For TCR, cDNA came from 5'RACE template switching, which added a universal primer site and UMIs. TCRdb fed the 5' RACE reads into MiXCR, producing one record per CDR3 protein. The sample yields some 390,000 distinct CDR3 sequences, approximately 6% seen once. The clonotype originates from a man in his thirties or forties who received the YFV17D yellow fever vaccine. The sample here was PBMCs, taken 5 days after the yellow fever booster vaccination. V gene TRBV4-3 combines with J gene TRBJ2-3, with 8 bases lining up with TRBD2. CDR3 protein: CASSQESLAVVDTQYF. The CDR3, as DNA: TGCGCCAGCAGCCAAGAGTCACTAGCGGTGGTGGATACGCAGTATTTT.